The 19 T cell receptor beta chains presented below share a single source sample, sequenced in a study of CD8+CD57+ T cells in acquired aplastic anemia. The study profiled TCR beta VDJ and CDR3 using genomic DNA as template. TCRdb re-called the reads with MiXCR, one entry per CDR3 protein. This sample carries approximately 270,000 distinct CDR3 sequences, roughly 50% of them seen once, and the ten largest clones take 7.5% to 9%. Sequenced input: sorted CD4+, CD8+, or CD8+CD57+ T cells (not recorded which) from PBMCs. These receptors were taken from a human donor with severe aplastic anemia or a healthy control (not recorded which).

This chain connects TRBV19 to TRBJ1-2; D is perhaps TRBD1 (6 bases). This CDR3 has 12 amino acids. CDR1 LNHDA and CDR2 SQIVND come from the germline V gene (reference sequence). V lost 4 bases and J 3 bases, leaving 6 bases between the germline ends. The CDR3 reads CASSTGDYGYTF. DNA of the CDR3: TGTGCCAGTAGTACAGGGGACTATGGCTACACCTTC.

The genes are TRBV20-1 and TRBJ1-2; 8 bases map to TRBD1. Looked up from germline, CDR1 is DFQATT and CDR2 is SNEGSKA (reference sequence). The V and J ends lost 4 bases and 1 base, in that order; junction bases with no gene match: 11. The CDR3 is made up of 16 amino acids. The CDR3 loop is CSATEVTGVGNYGYTF. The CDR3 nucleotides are TGCAGTGCTACCGAAGTGACAGGGGTGGGTAACTATGGCTACACCTTC.

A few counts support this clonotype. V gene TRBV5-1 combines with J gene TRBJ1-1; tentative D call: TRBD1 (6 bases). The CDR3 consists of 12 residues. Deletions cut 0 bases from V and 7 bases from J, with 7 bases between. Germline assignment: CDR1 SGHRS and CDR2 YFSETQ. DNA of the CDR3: TGCGCCAGCAGCTTGGAGACAGGTGAAGCTTTCTTT. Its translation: CASSLETGEAFF.

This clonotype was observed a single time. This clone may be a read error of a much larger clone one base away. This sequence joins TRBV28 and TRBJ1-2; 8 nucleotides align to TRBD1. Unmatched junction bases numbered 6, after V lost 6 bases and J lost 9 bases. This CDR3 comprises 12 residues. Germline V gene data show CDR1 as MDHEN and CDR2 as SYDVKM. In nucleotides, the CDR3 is TGTGCCAGCAGGTCAGGGGGCATTAGCTACACCTTC. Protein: CASRSGGISYTF.

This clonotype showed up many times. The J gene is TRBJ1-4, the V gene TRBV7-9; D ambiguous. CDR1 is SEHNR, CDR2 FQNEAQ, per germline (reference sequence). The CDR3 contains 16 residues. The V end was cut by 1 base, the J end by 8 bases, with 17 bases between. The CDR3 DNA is TGTGCCAGCAGCTTAGAGTCGGGCCGGTTGCGGGAAAAACTGTTTTTT. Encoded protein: CASSLESGRLREKLFF. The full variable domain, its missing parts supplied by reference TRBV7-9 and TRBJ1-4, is DTGVSQNPRHKITKRGQNVTFRCDPISEHNRLYWYRQTLGQGPEFLTYFQNEAQLEKSRLLSDRFSAERPKGSFSTLEIQRTEQGDSAMYLCASSLESGRLREKLFFGSGTQLSVL.

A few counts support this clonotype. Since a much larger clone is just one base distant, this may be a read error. CDR3 protein: CAGSYGQETQYF. The CDR3 DNA is TGTGCCGGCAGTTACGGCCAAGAGACCCAGTACTTC. The chain employs TRBV6-2 or TRBV6-3 and TRBJ2-5, with D hard to call. The V gene's germline CDR1 is MNHEY and CDR2 SVGEGT. This CDR3 is 12 amino acids long.

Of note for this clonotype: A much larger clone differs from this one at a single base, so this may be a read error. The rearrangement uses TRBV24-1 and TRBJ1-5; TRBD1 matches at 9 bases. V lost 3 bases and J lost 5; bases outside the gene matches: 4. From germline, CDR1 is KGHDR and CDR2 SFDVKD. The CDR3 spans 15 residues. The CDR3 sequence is CATSDTGQGYQPQHF. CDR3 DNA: TGTGCCACCAGTGATACGGGACAGGGTTATCAGCCCCAGCATTTT.

In nucleotides, the CDR3 is TGCAGCGTTGACAGAGGCGGGGATGAGCAGTTCTTC. Amino acids: CSVDRGGDEQFF. V usage is TRBV29-1 and J usage is TRBJ2-1; TRBD2 might be the D (6 bases). Looked up from germline, CDR1 is SQVTM and CDR2 is ANQGSEA. V lost 3 bases to trimming and J lost 8 bases, with 11 bases between them. The CDR3 is made up of 12 amino acids.

The CDR3 sequence is CSAPDSLANYGYTF. DNA for the CDR3: TGCAGTGCACCGGACAGTCTCGCTAACTATGGCTACACCTTC. This chain joins TRBV20-1 and TRBJ1-2, with a weak D call TRBD1 (6 bases). Germline CDR1 is DFQATT and CDR2 is SNEGSKA (reference sequence). V shed 6 bases and J shed 0 bases, with 14 bases lying between them. The CDR3 runs to 14 residues.

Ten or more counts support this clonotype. The chain's CDR3 is CASSFRTFNQPQHF. The CDR3 DNA reads TGTGCCAGCAGTTTTAGAACATTCAATCAGCCCCAGCATTTT. The chain links TRBV12-3 or TRBV12-4 to TRBJ1-5; no clear D gene. The germline V and J ends were trimmed by 3 bases and 3 bases, with 9 bases remaining between them. The CDR3 is 14 residues long.

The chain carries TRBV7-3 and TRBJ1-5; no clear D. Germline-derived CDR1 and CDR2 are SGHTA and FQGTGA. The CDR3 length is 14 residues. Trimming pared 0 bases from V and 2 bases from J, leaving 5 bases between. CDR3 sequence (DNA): TGTGCCAGCAGCTTAACGGAAGGCAATCAGCCCCAGCATTTT. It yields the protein CASSLTEGNQPQHF.

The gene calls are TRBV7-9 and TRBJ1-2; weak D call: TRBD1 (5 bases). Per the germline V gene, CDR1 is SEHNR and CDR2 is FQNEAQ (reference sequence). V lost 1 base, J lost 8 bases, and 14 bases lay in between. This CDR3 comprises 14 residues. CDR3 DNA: TGTGCCAGCAGCTTAGGGGGGACCCTCGAGGGCTACACCTTC. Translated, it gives CASSLGGTLEGYTF.

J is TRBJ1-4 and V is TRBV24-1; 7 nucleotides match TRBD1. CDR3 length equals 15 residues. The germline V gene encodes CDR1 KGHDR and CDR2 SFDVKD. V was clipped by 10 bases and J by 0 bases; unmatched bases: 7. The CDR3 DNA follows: TGTGCCACATCGGGACAGAGCTCAACTAATGAAAAACTGTTTTTT. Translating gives CATSGQSSTNEKLFF.

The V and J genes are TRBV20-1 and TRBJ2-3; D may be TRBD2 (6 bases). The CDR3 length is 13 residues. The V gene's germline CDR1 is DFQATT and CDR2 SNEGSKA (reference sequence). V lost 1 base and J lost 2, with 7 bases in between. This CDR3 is CSARGDFTDTQYF. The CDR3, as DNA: TGCAGTGCTAGAGGGGACTTCACAGATACGCAGTATTTT.

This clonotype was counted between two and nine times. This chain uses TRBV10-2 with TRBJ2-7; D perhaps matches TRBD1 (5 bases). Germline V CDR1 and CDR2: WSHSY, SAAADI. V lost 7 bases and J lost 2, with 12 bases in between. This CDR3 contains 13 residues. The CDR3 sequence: CASTRQPPYEQYF. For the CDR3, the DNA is TGCGCCAGCACCAGACAGCCTCCCTACGAGCAGTACTTC.

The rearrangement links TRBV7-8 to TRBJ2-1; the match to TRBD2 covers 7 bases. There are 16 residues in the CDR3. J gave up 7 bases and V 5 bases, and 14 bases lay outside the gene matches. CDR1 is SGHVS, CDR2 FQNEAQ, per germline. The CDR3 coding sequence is TGTGCCAGCAGCATAATACTGAGAGGAGCGGGGAATGAGCAGTTCTTC. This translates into CASSIILRGAGNEQFF. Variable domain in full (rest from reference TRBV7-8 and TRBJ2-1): GAGVSQSPRYKVAKRGQDVALRCDPISGHVSLFWYQQALGQGPEFLTYFQNEAQLDKSGLPSDRFFAERPEGSVSTLKIQRTQQEDSAVYLCASSIILRGAGNEQFFGPGTRLTVL.

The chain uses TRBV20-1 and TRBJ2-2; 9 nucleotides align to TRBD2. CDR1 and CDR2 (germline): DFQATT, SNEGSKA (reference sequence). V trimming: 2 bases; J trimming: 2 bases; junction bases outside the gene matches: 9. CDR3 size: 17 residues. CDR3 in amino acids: CSARLTTSGLNTGELFF. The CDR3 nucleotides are TGCAGTGCTAGACTTACGACTAGCGGTTTAAACACCGGGGAGCTGTTTTTT.

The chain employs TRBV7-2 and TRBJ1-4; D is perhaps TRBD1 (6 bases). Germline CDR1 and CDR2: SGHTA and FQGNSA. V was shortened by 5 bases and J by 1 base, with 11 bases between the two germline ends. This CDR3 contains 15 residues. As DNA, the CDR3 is TGTGCCAGCAGCCCTAACAGGGTAACTAATGAAAAACTGTTTTTT. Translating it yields CASSPNRVTNEKLFF.

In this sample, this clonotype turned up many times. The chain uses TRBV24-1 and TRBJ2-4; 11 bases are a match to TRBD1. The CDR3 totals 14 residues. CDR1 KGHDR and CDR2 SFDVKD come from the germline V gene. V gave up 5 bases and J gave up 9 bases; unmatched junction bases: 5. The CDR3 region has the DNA TGTGCCACCAGTGGGGACAGGGGGGGAGGCATTCAGTACTTC. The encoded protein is CATSGDRGGGIQYF.